This T cell receptor (beta chain) was observed in a study of vaccination and CD4 T cells after COVID-19. Overall study: Stimulation of cells relied on overlapping spike peptides derived from SARS-CoV-2, HCoV-NL63, HCoV-OC43 and HCoV-229E.

The Oncomine TCR Beta short-read assay was applied to DNA of cultured CD4+ T cells. TCRdb redid the calling of the PCR reads with MiXCR, one entry per CDR3 protein. Of some 15,000 distinct CDR3 sequences in the sample, 45% to 60% were seen once. Specified treatment: roughly ten-day PBMC culture with coronavirus spike peptide pools or control peptides (ViraFEST assay). Per-well cultures of some 2 million PBMCs received around 9.9 IU/ml IL-2 and approximately 9.1 ug/ml peptide pools. The CDR3 contains 15 residues. The V and J ends lost 3 bases and 2 bases respectively, with 13 bases between them. The germline V gene has CDR1 MNHNS and CDR2 SASEGT. Concerning this clonotype itself: Its target is not known.

The material sequenced was CD4+ T cells from blood, cultured in vitro. This sequence was found in a human donor who had recovered from COVID-19. J is TRBJ1-2 and V is TRBV6-1, with a tentative D call TRBD1 (5 bases). The CDR3 sequence is CASSDGSAGNYGYTF. CDR3 sequence (DNA): TGTGCCAGCAGTGATGGGTCTGCAGGGAACTATGGCTACACCTTC.